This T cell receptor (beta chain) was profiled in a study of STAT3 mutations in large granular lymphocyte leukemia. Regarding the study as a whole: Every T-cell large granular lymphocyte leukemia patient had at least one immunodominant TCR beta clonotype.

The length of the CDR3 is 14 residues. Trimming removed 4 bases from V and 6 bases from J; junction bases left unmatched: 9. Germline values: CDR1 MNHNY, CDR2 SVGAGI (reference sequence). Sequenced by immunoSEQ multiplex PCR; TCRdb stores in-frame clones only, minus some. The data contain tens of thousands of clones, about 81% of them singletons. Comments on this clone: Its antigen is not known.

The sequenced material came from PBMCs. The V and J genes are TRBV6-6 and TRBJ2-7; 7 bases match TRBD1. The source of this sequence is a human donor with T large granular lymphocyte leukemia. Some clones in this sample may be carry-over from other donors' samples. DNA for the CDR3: TGTGCCAGCAGTTTGGAGACAGGGTCAAGCGAGCAGTACTTC. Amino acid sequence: CASSLETGSSEQYF.